This passage covers 4 T cell receptor beta chains from one sample sequenced in a study of CD8+CD57+ T cells in acquired aplastic anemia. In patients chosen for sequencing, flow cytometry had shown CD8+CD57+ cell expansion. Genomic DNA, the template, was used for profiling of the TCR beta VDJ and CDR3. TCRdb re-called the reads through MiXCR, storing one row per CDR3 protein. Of about 150,000 distinct CDR3 sequences listed, about 45% are singletons. The sample was sorted CD4+, CD8+, or CD8+CD57+ T cells (not recorded which) from PBMCs. The receptors were gathered from a human donor with aplastic anemia.

A few counts support this clonotype. The chain combines TRBV7-3 with TRBJ1-2; no definite D call. Trimming took off 1 base at V and 4 bases at J, with 7 bases between the two ends. This CDR3 spans 13 amino acids. Per the germline V gene, CDR1 is SGHTA and CDR2 is FQGTGA. DNA for the CDR3: TGTGCCAGCAGCTTAATTGGCAGCTATGGCTACACCTTC. Translating it yields CASSLIGSYGYTF.

This clonotype occurred a few times. The CDR3 bases are TGTGCCAGCAGTCCCAGGGGCTCGGGAAACACCATATATTTT. Translating it yields CASSPRGSGNTIYF. The rearrangement links TRBV12-3 or TRBV12-4 to TRBJ1-3, with D possibly TRBD1 on 6 matching bases. This CDR3 region has 14 residues. Trimming removed 5 bases at V and 4 bases at J, with 12 bases between.

The chain uses TRBV12-3 or TRBV12-4 and TRBJ2-7; tentatively, D is TRBD1 or TRBD2 (5 bases each). CDR3 length: 12 residues. V was shortened by 4 bases and J by 6 bases, with 10 bases between the two germline ends. CDR3 DNA: TGTGCCAGCAGTTGGGGGAATAGCGAGCAGTACTTC. Protein: CASSWGNSEQYF.

Many counts were recorded for this clonotype. The chain has TRBV7-9 and TRBJ1-4, with 7 bases matching TRBD1. The CDR3 spans 14 residues. Germline values: CDR1 SEHNR, CDR2 FQNEAQ (reference sequence). V shed 5 bases and J 2 bases; nucleotides not matched to a gene: 2. The CDR3, as DNA: TGTGCCAGCAGCCTCAGGGGGACTAATGAAAAACTGTTTTTT. Its translation: CASSLRGTNEKLFF.